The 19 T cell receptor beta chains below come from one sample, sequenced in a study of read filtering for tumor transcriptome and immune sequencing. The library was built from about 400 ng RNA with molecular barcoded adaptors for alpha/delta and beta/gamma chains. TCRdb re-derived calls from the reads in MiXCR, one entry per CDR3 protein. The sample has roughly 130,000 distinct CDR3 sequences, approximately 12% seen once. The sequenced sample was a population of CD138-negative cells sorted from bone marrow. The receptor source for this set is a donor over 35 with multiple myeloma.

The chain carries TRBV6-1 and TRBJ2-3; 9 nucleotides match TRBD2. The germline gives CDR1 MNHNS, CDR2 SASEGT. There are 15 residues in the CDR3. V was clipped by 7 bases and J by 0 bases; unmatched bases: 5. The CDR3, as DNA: TGTGCCAGCAAACTTAGCGGGGGCAGCACAGATACGCAGTATTTT. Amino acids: CASKLSGGSTDTQYF.

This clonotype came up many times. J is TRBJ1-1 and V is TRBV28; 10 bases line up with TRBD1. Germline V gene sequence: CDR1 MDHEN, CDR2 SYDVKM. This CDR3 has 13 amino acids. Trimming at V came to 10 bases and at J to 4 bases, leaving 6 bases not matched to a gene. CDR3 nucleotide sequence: TGTGCCACGAAGACAGGGGGCATCACTGAAGCTTTCTTT. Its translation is CATKTGGITEAFF. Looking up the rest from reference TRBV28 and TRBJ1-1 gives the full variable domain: DVKVTQSSRYLVKRTGEKVFLECVQDMDHENMFWYRQDPGLGLRLIYFSYDVKMKEKGDIPEGYSVSREKKERFSLILESASTNQTSMYLCATKTGGITEAFFGQGTRLTVV.

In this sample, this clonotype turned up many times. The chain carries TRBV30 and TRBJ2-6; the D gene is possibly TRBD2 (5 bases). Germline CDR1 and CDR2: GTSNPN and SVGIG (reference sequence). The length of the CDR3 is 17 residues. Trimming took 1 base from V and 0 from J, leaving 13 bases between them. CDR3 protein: CAWSGERSSSGANVLTF. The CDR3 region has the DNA TGTGCCTGGAGTGGTGAGCGGAGCAGCTCTGGGGCCAACGTCCTGACTTTC. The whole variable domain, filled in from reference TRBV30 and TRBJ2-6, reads SQTIHQWPATLVQPVGSPLSLECTVEGTSNPNLYWYRQAAGRGLQLLFYSVGIGQISSEVPQNLSASRPQDRQFILSSKKLLLSDSGFYLCAWSGERSSSGANVLTFGAGSRLTVL.

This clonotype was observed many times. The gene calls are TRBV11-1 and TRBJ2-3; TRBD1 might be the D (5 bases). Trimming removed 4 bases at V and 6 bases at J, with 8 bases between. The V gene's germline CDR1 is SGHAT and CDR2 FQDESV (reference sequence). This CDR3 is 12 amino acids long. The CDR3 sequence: CASSWGPDTQYF. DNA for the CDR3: TGTGCCAGCAGCTGGGGCCCGGATACGCAGTATTTT.

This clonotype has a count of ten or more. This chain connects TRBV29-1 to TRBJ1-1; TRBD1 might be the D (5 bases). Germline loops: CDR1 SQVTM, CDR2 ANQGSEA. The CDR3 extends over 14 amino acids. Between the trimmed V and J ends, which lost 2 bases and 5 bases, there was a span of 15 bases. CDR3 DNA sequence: TGCAGCGTTGAAACCCAGGGAGTAGGAACTGAAGCTTTCTTT. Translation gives CSVETQGVGTEAFF.

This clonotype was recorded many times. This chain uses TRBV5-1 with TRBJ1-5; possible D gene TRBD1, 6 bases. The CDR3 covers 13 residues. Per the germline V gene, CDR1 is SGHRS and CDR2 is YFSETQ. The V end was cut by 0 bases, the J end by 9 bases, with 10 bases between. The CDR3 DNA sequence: TGCGCCAGCAGCTTGGGAGGGGGACGGCCCCAGCATTTT. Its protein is CASSLGGGRPQHF.

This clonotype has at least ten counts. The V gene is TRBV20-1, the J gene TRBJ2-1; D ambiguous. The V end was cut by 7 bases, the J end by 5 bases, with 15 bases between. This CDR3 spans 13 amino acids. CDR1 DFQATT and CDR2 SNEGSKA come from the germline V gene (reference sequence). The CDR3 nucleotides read TGCAGTGTTCTTTCTAAGGAGAACAATGAGCAGTTCTTC. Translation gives CSVLSKENNEQFF.

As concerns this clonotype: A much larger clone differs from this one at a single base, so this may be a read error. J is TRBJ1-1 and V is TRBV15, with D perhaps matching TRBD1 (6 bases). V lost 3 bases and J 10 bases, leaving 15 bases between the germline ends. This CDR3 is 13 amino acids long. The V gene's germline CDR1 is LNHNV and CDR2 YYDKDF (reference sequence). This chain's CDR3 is CATSSEQGLRAFF. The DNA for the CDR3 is TGTGCCACCAGCAGTGAACAGGGTTTGAGAGCTTTCTTT. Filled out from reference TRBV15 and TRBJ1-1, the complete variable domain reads DAMVIQNPRYQVTQFGKPVTLSCSQTLNHNVMYWYQQKSSQAPKLLFHYYDKDFNNEADTPDNFQSRRPNTSFCFLDIRSPGLGDTAMYLCATSSEQGLRAFFGQGTRLTVV.

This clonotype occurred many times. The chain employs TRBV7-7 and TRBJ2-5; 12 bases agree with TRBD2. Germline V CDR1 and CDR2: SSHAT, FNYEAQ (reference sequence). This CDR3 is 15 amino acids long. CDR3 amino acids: CATARTSGAQETQYF. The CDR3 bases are TGTGCTACCGCCAGGACTAGCGGGGCCCAAGAGACCCAGTACTTC.

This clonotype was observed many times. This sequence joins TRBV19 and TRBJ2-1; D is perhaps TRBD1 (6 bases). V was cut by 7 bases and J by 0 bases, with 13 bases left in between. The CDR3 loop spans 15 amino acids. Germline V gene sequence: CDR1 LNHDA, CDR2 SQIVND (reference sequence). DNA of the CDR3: TGTGCCAGTAAATTACAGGGTAACTCCTACAATGAGCAGTTCTTC. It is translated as CASKLQGNSYNEQFF.

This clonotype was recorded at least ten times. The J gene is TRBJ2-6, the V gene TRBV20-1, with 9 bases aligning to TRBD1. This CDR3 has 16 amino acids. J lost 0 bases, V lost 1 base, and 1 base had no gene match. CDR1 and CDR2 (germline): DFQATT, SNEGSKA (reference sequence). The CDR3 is CSARGQGGSGANVLTF. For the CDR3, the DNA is TGCAGTGCTAGAGGACAGGGGGGCTCTGGGGCCAACGTCCTGACTTTC.

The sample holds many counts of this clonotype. The CDR3 reads CSVETGGYEQYF. In nucleotides, the CDR3 is TGCAGTGTTGAGACAGGGGGCTACGAGCAGTACTTC. The gene calls are TRBV20-1 and TRBJ2-7; 9 bases line up with TRBD1. Germline lookup yields CDR1 DFQATT and CDR2 SNEGSKA (reference sequence). Trimming at V came to 7 bases and at J to 3 bases, leaving 4 bases not matched to a gene. This CDR3 comprises 12 residues.

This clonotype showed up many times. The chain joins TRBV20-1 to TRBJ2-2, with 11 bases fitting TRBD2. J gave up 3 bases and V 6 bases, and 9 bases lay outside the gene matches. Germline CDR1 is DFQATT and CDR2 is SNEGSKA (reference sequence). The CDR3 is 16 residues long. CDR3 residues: CSAEYSGRADTGELFF. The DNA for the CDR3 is TGCAGTGCGGAATATAGCGGGAGGGCCGACACCGGGGAGCTGTTTTTT.

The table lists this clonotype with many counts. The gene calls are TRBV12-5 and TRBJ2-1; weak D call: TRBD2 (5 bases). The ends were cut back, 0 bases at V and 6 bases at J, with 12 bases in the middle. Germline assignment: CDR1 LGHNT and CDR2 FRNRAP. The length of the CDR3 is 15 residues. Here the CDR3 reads CASGLVDGGRNEQFF. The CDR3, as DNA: TGTGCTAGTGGTTTGGTAGATGGCGGGCGCAATGAGCAGTTCTTC. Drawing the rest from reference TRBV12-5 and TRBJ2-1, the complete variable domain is DARVTQTPRHKVTEMGQEVTMRCQPILGHNTVFWYRQTMMQGLELLAYFRNRAPLDDSGMPKDRFSAEMPDATLATLKIQPSEPRDSAVYFCASGLVDGGRNEQFFGPGTRLTVL.

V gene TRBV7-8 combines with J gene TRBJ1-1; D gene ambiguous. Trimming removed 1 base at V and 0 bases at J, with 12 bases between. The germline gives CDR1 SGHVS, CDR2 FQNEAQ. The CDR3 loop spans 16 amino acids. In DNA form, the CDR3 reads TGTGCCAGCAGCTTAGACGGCGCCGCCATGAACACTGAAGCTTTCTTT. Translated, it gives CASSLDGAAMNTEAFF. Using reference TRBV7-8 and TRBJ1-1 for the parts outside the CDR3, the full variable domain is GAGVSQSPRYKVAKRGQDVALRCDPISGHVSLFWYQQALGQGPEFLTYFQNEAQLDKSGLPSDRFFAERPEGSVSTLKIQRTQQEDSAVYLCASSLDGAAMNTEAFFGQGTRLTVV.

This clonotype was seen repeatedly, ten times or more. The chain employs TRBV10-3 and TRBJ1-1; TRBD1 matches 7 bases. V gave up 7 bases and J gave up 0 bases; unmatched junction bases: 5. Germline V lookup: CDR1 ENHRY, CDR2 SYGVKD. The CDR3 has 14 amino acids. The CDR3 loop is CAITTQGMNTEAFF. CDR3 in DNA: TGTGCCATCACCACACAGGGGATGAACACTGAAGCTTTCTTT.

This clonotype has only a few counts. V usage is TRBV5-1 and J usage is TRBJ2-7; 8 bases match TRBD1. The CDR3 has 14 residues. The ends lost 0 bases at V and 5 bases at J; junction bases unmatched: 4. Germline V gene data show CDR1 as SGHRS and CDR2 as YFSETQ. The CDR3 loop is CASSLGDRPHEQYF. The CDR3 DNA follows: TGCGCCAGCAGCTTGGGGGACAGGCCCCACGAGCAGTACTTC. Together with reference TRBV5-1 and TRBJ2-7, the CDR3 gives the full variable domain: KAGVTQTPRYLIKTRGQQVTLSCSPISGHRSVSWYQQTPGQGLQFLFEYFSETQRNKGNFPGRFSGRQFSNSRSEMNVSTLELGDSALYLCASSLGDRPHEQYFGPGTRLTVT.

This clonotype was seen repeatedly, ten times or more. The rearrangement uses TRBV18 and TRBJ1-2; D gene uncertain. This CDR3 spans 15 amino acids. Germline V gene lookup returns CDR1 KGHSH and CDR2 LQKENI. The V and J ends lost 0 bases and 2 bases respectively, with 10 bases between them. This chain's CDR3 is CASSPPDARNYGYTF. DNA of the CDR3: TGTGCCAGCTCACCACCGGATGCACGGAACTATGGCTACACCTTC. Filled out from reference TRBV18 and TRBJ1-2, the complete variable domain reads NAGVMQNPRHLVRRRGQEARLRCSPMKGHSHVYWYRQLPEEGLKFMVYLQKENIIDESGMPKERFSAEFPKEGPSILRIQQVVRGDSAAYFCASSPPDARNYGYTFGSGTRLTVV.

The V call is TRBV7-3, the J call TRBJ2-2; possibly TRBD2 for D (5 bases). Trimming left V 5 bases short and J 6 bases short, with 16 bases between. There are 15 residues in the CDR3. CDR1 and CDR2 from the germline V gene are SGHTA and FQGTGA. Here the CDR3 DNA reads TGTGCCAGCAGCCGCATGTCGGGGAAGTCCGGGGAGCTGTTTTTT. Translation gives CASSRMSGKSGELFF.